These 8 T cell receptor beta chains share one sample of origin, sequenced in a study of CD8+CD57+ T cells in acquired aplastic anemia. In patients chosen for sequencing, flow cytometry had shown CD8+CD57+ cell expansion. Profiles of TCR beta VDJ and CDR3 were generated from a genomic DNA template. TCRdb re-derived calls from the reads in MiXCR, one entry per CDR3 protein. Of just over 450,000 distinct CDR3 sequences in the sample, around a third were seen once. Sequencing was carried out using sorted CD4+, CD8+, or CD8+CD57+ T cells (not recorded which) from PBMCs. Source of these receptors: a human donor with aplastic anemia.

This clonotype has at least ten counts. The V call is TRBV5-6, the J call TRBJ1-6; no firm D call. From germline, CDR1 is SGHDT and CDR2 YYEEEE. The CDR3 sequence is 17 residues long. Trimming shortened V by 4 bases and J by 8 bases, and 22 bases separated the two germline ends. This CDR3 reads CASSAARTTSPDSPLHF. In nucleotides, the CDR3 is TGTGCCAGCAGCGCCGCCCGGACGACCAGCCCCGATTCACCCCTCCACTTT.

This chain links TRBV18 with TRBJ1-5; possible D gene TRBD1, 6 bases. The germline V gene has CDR1 KGHSH and CDR2 LQKENI. V shed 3 bases and J shed 3 bases, with 15 bases lying between them. This CDR3 contains 16 residues. The CDR3 bases are TGTGCCAGCTCACCGGAGGGGGTCGTTCCCAATCAGCCCCAGCATTTT. Residues: CASSPEGVVPNQPQHF.

The chain is built from TRBV5-1 and TRBJ1-1; tentatively, D is TRBD1 (5 bases). Germline CDR1 is SGHRS and CDR2 is YFSETQ. The CDR3 is 15 residues long. Trimming removed 5 bases from V and 10 bases from J, with 24 bases in between. The CDR3 DNA is TGCGCCAGCAGACCTCGGGACGGGGCTCTGAATCTAGCTTTCTTT. Protein product: CASRPRDGALNLAFF. Complete variable domain (other parts from reference TRBV5-1 and TRBJ1-1): KAGVTQTPRYLIKTRGQQVTLSCSPISGHRSVSWYQQTPGQGLQFLFEYFSETQRNKGNFPGRFSGRQFSNSRSEMNVSTLELGDSALYLCASRPRDGALNLAFFGQGTRLTVV.

The chain links TRBV24-1 to TRBJ2-5, with TRBD2 matching over 7 bases. V shed 0 bases and J 5 bases; nucleotides not matched to a gene: 5. Germline assignment: CDR1 KGHDR and CDR2 SFDVKD. The CDR3 spans 15 residues. The CDR3 DNA sequence: TGTGCCACCAGTGATTTGCCCCCCGGGGGGGAGACCCAGTACTTC. This sequence encodes CATSDLPPGGETQYF.

This clonotype was picked up a small number of times. The chain has TRBV9 and TRBJ2-2; tentatively, D is TRBD1 (6 bases). The CDR3 length is 14 residues. Germline CDR1 reads SGDLS; CDR2 reads YYNGEE. The V gene lost 3 bases and the J gene lost 9 bases, with 15 bases spanning the gap. CDR3: CASSGPYRDRELFF. CDR3 bases: TGTGCCAGCAGCGGACCGTACAGGGACCGGGAGCTGTTTTTT.

This clonotype has ten or more counts. This sequence joins TRBV6-1 and TRBJ1-6; the D gene is possibly TRBD1 (5 bases). Germline-derived CDR1 and CDR2 are MNHNS and SASEGT. Trimming removed 6 bases from V and 10 bases from J, with 19 bases in between. The CDR3 contains 15 residues. The CDR3 loop reads CASSFAGDERSPLHF. CDR3 coding DNA: TGTGCCAGCAGCTTCGCGGGGGACGAACGGTCACCCCTCCACTTT.

This chain uses TRBV5-4 with TRBJ2-7, with 11 bases identical to TRBD2. Per germline, CDR1 SGHNT and CDR2 YYREEE (reference sequence). Unmatched junction bases numbered 4, after V lost 0 bases and J lost 5 bases. CDR3 length: 15 amino acids. The CDR3 loop reads CASSLVLAGADEQYF. The DNA for the CDR3 is TGTGCCAGCAGCTTGGTACTAGCGGGAGCCGACGAGCAGTACTTC.

V gene TRBV2 combines with J gene TRBJ1-4, with D tentatively TRBD1 (5 bases). Germline CDR1 and CDR2: SNHLY and FYNNEI. The CDR3 consists of 13 residues. The V and J ends lost 5 bases and 6 bases respectively, with 10 bases between them. CDR3 protein: CASSRGIHEKLFF. CDR3 DNA sequence: TGTGCCAGCAGTCGGGGGATACATGAAAAACTGTTTTTT.